One and the same sample provided the 6 T cell receptor beta chains below, sequenced in a study of blood T cells in healthy people across ages. With a J-beta primer mix and a sample-barcoded 5' primer, a second PCR ran 7 to 11 cycles. TCRdb re-called the 5' RACE reads with MiXCR, one entry per CDR3 protein. The sample lists approximately 800,000 distinct CDR3 sequences; roughly 26% were seen once. The sample was also linked to a second study, of T cells of mothers and their children.

The sample taken for sequencing was blood. These receptors all stem from a boy under 18 in good health.

V is TRBV18 and J is TRBJ2-5; D may be TRBD1 or TRBD2 (5 bases each). Per germline, CDR1 KGHSH and CDR2 LQKENI. This CDR3 has 16 residues. V lost 6 bases to trimming and J lost 1 base, with 18 bases between them. CDR3 DNA sequence: TGTGCCAGCTCCATTAGGGGCTGGGAGACCCAAGAGACCCAGTACTTC. This codes for CASSIRGWETQETQYF.

V usage is TRBV6-5 and J usage is TRBJ2-5; D is ambiguous. Between the trimmed V and J ends, which lost 2 bases and 5 bases, there was a span of 15 bases. The V gene's germline CDR1 is MNHEY and CDR2 SVGAGI. CDR3 length: 15 amino acids. DNA of the CDR3: TGTGCCAGCAGTTACGGGTCAACCTCGCCCGAGACCCAGTACTTC. Translation gives CASSYGSTSPETQYF.

The chain carries TRBV5-1 and TRBJ1-2; D perhaps matches TRBD1 (5 bases). CDR3 length equals 14 residues. CDR1 and CDR2 from the germline V gene are SGHRS and YFSETQ. The germline V and J ends were trimmed by 0 bases and 5 bases, with 11 bases remaining between them. CDR3 region: CASSLGGEGYGYTF. CDR3 DNA: TGCGCCAGCAGCTTGGGAGGGGAAGGGTATGGCTACACCTTC.

This clonotype has at least ten counts. This chain joins TRBV12-3 or TRBV12-4 and TRBJ2-7, with a possible D match to TRBD2 (5 bases). Trimming pared 3 bases from V and 3 bases from J, leaving 12 bases between. CDR3 length: 14 residues. CDR3 loop: CASSFTGTVYEQYF. In DNA, the CDR3 is TGTGCCAGCAGTTTCACGGGAACGGTCTACGAGCAGTACTTC.

This clonotype was seen ten or more times. The chain joins TRBV7-3 to TRBJ2-7; D unclear. The CDR3 contains 13 residues. Per the germline V gene, CDR1 is SGHTA and CDR2 is FQGTGA. Trimming shortened V by 1 base and J by 1 base, and 5 bases separated the two germline ends. CDR3 loop: CASSLSASYEQYF. CDR3 nucleotides: TGTGCCAGCAGCTTAAGTGCATCCTACGAGCAGTACTTC.

The J gene is TRBJ2-1, the V gene TRBV20-1; TRBD2 aligns across 10 bases. V was clipped by 0 bases and J by 2 bases; unmatched bases: 7. CDR3 length equals 17 residues. The germline CDR1 and CDR2 sequences are DFQATT and SNEGSKA (reference sequence). CDR3 protein: CSAREERGGTPYNEQFF. DNA of the CDR3: TGCAGTGCTAGAGAGGAGCGGGGGGGCACCCCCTACAATGAGCAGTTCTTC.